This T cell receptor beta chain was captured in a study of vaccination effects on CD4 cells after COVID-19. On the study more broadly: Everyone in the study got two shots of either the BNT162b2 or mRNA-1273 vaccine.

The CDR3 extends over 14 amino acids. Germline-derived CDR1 and CDR2 are LNHDA and SQIVND (reference sequence). Germline trimming cut 8 bases from V and 5 bases from J; bases unmatched to any gene: 8. TCRdb keeps only in-frame clones here, not all; method: immunoSEQ multiplex PCR. Among 8,500 to 13,000 clones listed, just under 75% were seen once. Findings of the study overall: Healthy vaccinees showed cross-reactivity with common cold coronaviruses in only 1 of 255 vaccine-induced clones.

Under the ViraFEST assay, PBMC were stimulated with viral peptide pools so that antigen-specific CD4+ T cells expanded. Sequencing was performed afterwards. Having been cultured for 9 to 11 days, the cells underwent CD4+ T cell isolation. They grew a few million PBMC in each well, adding around 10 IU/ml IL-2 and 10 ug/ml peptides. It was on days 3 and 7 that half the medium was replaced with IL-2 medium. This clone came up a few times. Its cognate antigen is unknown. The specimen was CD4+ T cells from PBMCs cultured with HCoV-229E spike peptides, collected before COVID-19 vaccination. The chain employs TRBV19 and TRBJ1-4; 7 positions agree with TRBD1. The sequence was obtained from a human donor who received a COVID-19 vaccine. The CDR3 loop reads CASSGQAKNEKLFF. The CDR3 nucleotides read TGTGCCAGTTCAGGACAGGCGAAAAATGAAAAACTGTTTTTT.